The rows below give T cell receptor beta chains drawn from one sample of a study of shared T cell receptors in the human thymus. Using immunoSEQ multiplex PCR, the repertoire was profiled, and TCRdb retains in-frame clones only, with some absent. Among approximately 580,000 clones listed, about four fifths were seen once. The data also belong to a second study, concerning human thymus T cells.

The sequencing input was thymocytes. The receptors were sampled from a boy under three years old with a congenital heart defect. The CDR3 runs from the conserved cysteine through the conserved F or W. Fields, in order: V gene, clone size, CDR3 length, D gene, J gene, CDR3 DNA, CDR3 protein. A D gene is named only where the DNA matches it firmly. Expanded clones get a size class; other rows say once, few or many, or leave the size out.

v_call: TRBV7-2; clone_size: -; cdr3_length: 19; d_call: TRBD2; j_call: TRBJ2-7; cdr3_nt: TGTGCCAGCAGCTCCCCGGGACTAGCGGGAGAAGGTAGGGCCTACGAGCAGTACTTC; cdr3_aa: CASSSPGLAGEGRAYEQYF
v_call: TRBV10-1; clone_size: -; cdr3_length: 16; d_call: TRBD2; j_call: TRBJ2-1; cdr3_nt: TGCGCCAGCAGTGGCACAAAGCGGGAACGTAGCAATGAGCAGTTCTTC; cdr3_aa: CASSGTKRERSNEQFF
v_call: TRBV4-3; clone_size: -; cdr3_length: 17; d_call: TRBD2; j_call: TRBJ2-1; cdr3_nt: TGCGCCAGCAGCCCTCAAGAGACTAGCAGGCCCCACAATGAGCAGTTCTTC; cdr3_aa: CASSPQETSRPHNEQFF
v_call: TRBV7-4; clone_size: once; cdr3_length: 18; d_call: -; j_call: TRBJ1-1; cdr3_nt: TGTGCCGACAACCCTTCGGGAGGGGACTCACCTTCGAACACTGAAGCTTTCTTT; cdr3_aa: CADNPSGGDSPSNTEAFF
v_call: TRBV11-1; clone_size: -; cdr3_length: 13; d_call: TRBD1; j_call: TRBJ1-2; cdr3_nt: TGTGCCAGCAGCCAGGGACAGGGTAATGGCTACACCTTC; cdr3_aa: CASSQGQGNGYTF
v_call: TRBV7-8; clone_size: -; cdr3_length: 18; d_call: TRBD2; j_call: TRBJ2-7; cdr3_nt: TGTGCCAGCAGCTTAGCCTCGGGGGGACTAGCGGGGTCAGCCGAGCAGTACTTC; cdr3_aa: CASSLASGGLAGSAEQYF
v_call: TRBV6-1; clone_size: -; cdr3_length: 15; d_call: TRBD1; j_call: TRBJ1-1; cdr3_nt: TGTGCCAGCAGTGACCCAGGGGGAGTGAACACTGAAGCTTTCTTT; cdr3_aa: CASSDPGGVNTEAFF
v_call: TRBV4-3; clone_size: -; cdr3_length: 14; d_call: -; j_call: TRBJ2-1; cdr3_nt: TGCGCCAGCAGCAGGACAGTCTGGAACAGTGAGCAGTTCTTC; cdr3_aa: CASSRTVWNSEQFF
v_call: TRBV11-2; clone_size: -; cdr3_length: 17; d_call: TRBD2; j_call: TRBJ2-5; cdr3_nt: TGTGCCAGCAGCTTAGGCCCAGGTGGGAGGGCCGGAGAGACCCAGTACTTC; cdr3_aa: CASSLGPGGRAGETQYF
v_call: TRBV4-2; clone_size: -; cdr3_length: 14; d_call: -; j_call: TRBJ2-2; cdr3_nt: TGTGCCAGCAGCCCGACGGGATGGACCGGGGAGCTGTTTTTT; cdr3_aa: CASSPTGWTGELFF
v_call: TRBV18; clone_size: once; cdr3_length: 16; d_call: -; j_call: TRBJ2-3; cdr3_nt: TGTGCCAGCTCACCAGACCGGGAGATGGACACAGATACGCAGTATTTT; cdr3_aa: CASSPDREMDTDTQYF
v_call: TRBV29-1; clone_size: once; cdr3_length: 16; d_call: TRBD1; j_call: TRBJ2-1; cdr3_nt: TGCAGCGCCGGGGAAGGGTGGGACAGGCCCTACAATGAGCAGTTCTTC; cdr3_aa: CSAGEGWDRPYNEQFF
v_call: TRBV18; clone_size: -; cdr3_length: 14; d_call: -; j_call: TRBJ2-7; cdr3_nt: TGTGCCAGCTCACGGGACAAGTCCACCTACGAGCAGTACTTC; cdr3_aa: CASSRDKSTYEQYF
v_call: TRBV9; clone_size: few; cdr3_length: 17; d_call: TRBD2; j_call: TRBJ2-7; cdr3_nt: TGTGCCAGCAACTCCTCCCCGGGGCGGGAGGGCCTATACGAGCAGTACTTC; cdr3_aa: CASNSSPGREGLYEQYF
v_call: TRBV29-1; clone_size: -; cdr3_length: 12; d_call: -; j_call: TRBJ2-5; cdr3_nt: TGCAGCGCCGAAGGACAAGGAGAGACCCAGTACTTC; cdr3_aa: CSAEGQGETQYF
v_call: TRBV15; clone_size: -; cdr3_length: 12; d_call: TRBD2; j_call: TRBJ2-7; cdr3_nt: TGTGCCACCAGCAGAGTCGGGGGGGAGCAGTACTTC; cdr3_aa: CATSRVGGEQYF
v_call: TRBV6-5; clone_size: -; cdr3_length: 15; d_call: -; j_call: TRBJ2-1; cdr3_nt: TGTGCCAGCACGAAGCGTCCAAGCTCCTACAATGAGCAGTTCTTC; cdr3_aa: CASTKRPSSYNEQFF
v_call: TRBV5-6; clone_size: few; cdr3_length: 16; d_call: TRBD2; j_call: TRBJ2-1; cdr3_nt: TGTGCCAGCAGCCCGGGGGCGGGAGGGAGACCAGCGGAGCAGTTCTTC; cdr3_aa: CASSPGAGGRPAEQFF
v_call: TRBV5-1; clone_size: -; cdr3_length: 11; d_call: -; j_call: TRBJ2-1; cdr3_nt: TGCGCCAGACCAATCGGGAATGAGCAGTTCTTC; cdr3_aa: CARPIGNEQFF
v_call: TRBV5-6; clone_size: -; cdr3_length: 19; d_call: TRBD2; j_call: TRBJ2-7; cdr3_nt: TGTGCCAGCAGCTCGAACGACTTCCCGACTAGCGGGAGTCTCGACGAGCAGTACTTC; cdr3_aa: CASSSNDFPTSGSLDEQYF
v_call: TRBV27; clone_size: -; cdr3_length: 18; d_call: TRBD2; j_call: TRBJ2-7; cdr3_nt: TGTGCCAGCAGCAATGGACTAGCGGCCCCGTTTAGCTCCTACGAGCAGTACTTC; cdr3_aa: CASSNGLAAPFSSYEQYF
v_call: TRBV10-2; clone_size: once; cdr3_length: 14; d_call: -; j_call: TRBJ2-3; cdr3_nt: TGCGCCAGCAGTGATTCCCTAGCCACAGATACGCAGTATTTT; cdr3_aa: CASSDSLATDTQYF
v_call: TRBV28; clone_size: few; cdr3_length: 16; d_call: -; j_call: TRBJ1-2; cdr3_nt: TGTGCCAGCAGTTTACATCAGGGGTTGGCGATCTATGGCTACACCTTC; cdr3_aa: CASSLHQGLAIYGYTF
v_call: TRBV12-5; clone_size: few; cdr3_length: 17; d_call: -; j_call: TRBJ1-1; cdr3_nt: TGTGCTAGTGGTTTGGCCTCCTCGGGGCAGGGAGGGACTGAAGCTTTCTTT; cdr3_aa: CASGLASSGQGGTEAFF
v_call: TRBV6-6; clone_size: -; cdr3_length: 15; d_call: -; j_call: TRBJ2-7; cdr3_nt: TGTGCCAGCACCGGGCTAAGGACAAGCTCCTACGAGCAGTACTTC; cdr3_aa: CASTGLRTSSYEQYF
v_call: TRBV11-1; clone_size: -; cdr3_length: 14; d_call: TRBD1; j_call: TRBJ2-7; cdr3_nt: TGTGCCAGCAGCTCCGGGACAGTCCCCCTCGAGCAGTACTTC; cdr3_aa: CASSSGTVPLEQYF
v_call: TRBV11-2; clone_size: -; cdr3_length: 16; d_call: TRBD2; j_call: TRBJ2-1; cdr3_nt: TGTGCCAGCAGCGAGCGACTAGCGGGAAGGAGCAATGAGCAGTTCTTC; cdr3_aa: CASSERLAGRSNEQFF
v_call: TRBV7-2; clone_size: -; cdr3_length: 15; d_call: -; j_call: TRBJ1-4; cdr3_nt: TGTGCCAGCAGCTTAGCAGGGGCAACTAATGAAAAACTGTTTTTT; cdr3_aa: CASSLAGATNEKLFF
v_call: TRBV14; clone_size: -; cdr3_length: 14; d_call: -; j_call: TRBJ2-7; cdr3_nt: TGTGCCAGCAGCCCCGCGGGTTCCTCCTACGAGCAGTACTTC; cdr3_aa: CASSPAGSSYEQYF
v_call: TRBV30; clone_size: -; cdr3_length: 14; d_call: -; j_call: TRBJ2-3; cdr3_nt: TGTGCCTGGAGTCAAGAGGGATTCACAGATACGCAGTATTTT; cdr3_aa: CAWSQEGFTDTQYF
v_call: TRBV7-8; clone_size: -; cdr3_length: 12; d_call: -; j_call: TRBJ2-1; cdr3_nt: TGTGCCAGCAGCCCGATGGAGGGTCCGCAGTTCTTC; cdr3_aa: CASSPMEGPQFF
v_call: TRBV5-1; clone_size: -; cdr3_length: 11; d_call: -; j_call: TRBJ2-1; cdr3_nt: TGCGCCAGCAGCTTGGCAACAAAGCAGTTCTTC; cdr3_aa: CASSLATKQFF
v_call: TRBV5-1; clone_size: -; cdr3_length: 16; d_call: TRBD2; j_call: TRBJ2-1; cdr3_nt: TGCGCCAGCAGCCCGGGTGGACTAGCCGGGTACAATGAGCAGTTCTTC; cdr3_aa: CASSPGGLAGYNEQFF
v_call: TRBV10-2; clone_size: -; cdr3_length: 12; d_call: -; j_call: TRBJ2-7; cdr3_nt: TGCGCCACCCAAGACAGAGCCTACGAGCAGTACTTC; cdr3_aa: CATQDRAYEQYF
v_call: TRBV6-5; clone_size: -; cdr3_length: 13; d_call: -; j_call: TRBJ1-2; cdr3_nt: TGTGCCAGCAGTTACGTCAGGGACTATGGCTACACCTTC; cdr3_aa: CASSYVRDYGYTF
v_call: TRBV21-1; clone_size: once; cdr3_length: 15; d_call: -; j_call: TRBJ2-7; cdr3_nt: TGTGCCAGCAGCAAAGCGCCTGACAAGTCCTACGAGCAGTACTTC; cdr3_aa: CASSKAPDKSYEQYF
v_call: TRBV20-1; clone_size: -; cdr3_length: 11; d_call: -; j_call: TRBJ2-1; cdr3_nt: TGCAGTGTAGTTAGCGGCTATGAGCAGTTCTTC; cdr3_aa: CSVVSGYEQFF
v_call: TRBV11-3; clone_size: few; cdr3_length: 17; d_call: -; j_call: TRBJ2-1; cdr3_nt: TGTGCCAGCAGCTTAGGCCGACAGTACCGCTCCTACAATGAGCAGTTCTTC; cdr3_aa: CASSLGRQYRSYNEQFF
v_call: TRBV7-2; clone_size: -; cdr3_length: 15; d_call: -; j_call: TRBJ2-7; cdr3_nt: TGTGCCAGCAGCGCCCCACAGGGTCTGCAGAACGAGCAGTACTTC; cdr3_aa: CASSAPQGLQNEQYF
v_call: TRBV19; clone_size: -; cdr3_length: 15; d_call: -; j_call: TRBJ2-3; cdr3_nt: TGTGCCAGTAGTATCGCCGGTTACCCATCCGGGACGCAGTATTTT; cdr3_aa: CASSIAGYPSGTQYF
v_call: TRBV30; clone_size: once; cdr3_length: 19; d_call: TRBD1; j_call: TRBJ1-1; cdr3_nt: TGTGCCTGGAGTGTAGCAGGGGACAGGGAGGCCCACATCAACACTGAAGCTTTCTTT; cdr3_aa: CAWSVAGDREAHINTEAFF
v_call: TRBV7-9; clone_size: -; cdr3_length: 15; d_call: -; j_call: TRBJ2-1; cdr3_nt: TGTGCCAGCATTAGCCGGGAGATAGCCTACAATGAGCAGTTCTTC; cdr3_aa: CASISREIAYNEQFF
v_call: TRBV2; clone_size: -; cdr3_length: 15; d_call: -; j_call: TRBJ1-1; cdr3_nt: TGTGCCAGCAGTGAAGCGCAGGCTCACGACACTGAAGCTTTCTTT; cdr3_aa: CASSEAQAHDTEAFF
v_call: TRBV30; clone_size: -; cdr3_length: 15; d_call: TRBD2; j_call: TRBJ2-1; cdr3_nt: TGTGCCTGGAGTGTTGTGAGCGGGAGTATGAATGAGCAGTTCTTC; cdr3_aa: CAWSVVSGSMNEQFF
v_call: TRBV5-1; clone_size: -; cdr3_length: 12; d_call: -; j_call: TRBJ1-1; cdr3_nt: TGCGCCCCGACGGCCCCGGGCACTGAAGCTTTCTTT; cdr3_aa: CAPTAPGTEAFF
v_call: TRBV7-9; clone_size: -; cdr3_length: 11; d_call: -; j_call: TRBJ2-1; cdr3_nt: TGTGCCAGCAGCTCCCCCGGTTCTCAGTTCTTC; cdr3_aa: CASSSPGSQFF
v_call: TRBV13; clone_size: -; cdr3_length: 16; d_call: TRBD2; j_call: TRBJ2-5; cdr3_nt: TGTGCCAGCAGCGAGGGACTAGCGGGAGTGGCAGAGACCCAGTACTTC; cdr3_aa: CASSEGLAGVAETQYF
v_call: TRBV30; clone_size: -; cdr3_length: 14; d_call: -; j_call: TRBJ1-2; cdr3_nt: TGTGCCTGGAGCAGTAAATTTCGGACAGCCGGCTACACCTTC; cdr3_aa: CAWSSKFRTAGYTF
v_call: TRBV5-1; clone_size: -; cdr3_length: 18; d_call: TRBD2; j_call: TRBJ2-5; cdr3_nt: TGCGCCAGCAGTCCTCTTAGCGGGCCGATAATGGGACAAGAGACCCAGTACTTC; cdr3_aa: CASSPLSGPIMGQETQYF
v_call: TRBV7-2; clone_size: -; cdr3_length: 15; d_call: TRBD2; j_call: TRBJ2-7; cdr3_nt: TGTGCCAGCAGCACCTCGGCGGGAGCATCCTACGAGCAGTACTTC; cdr3_aa: CASSTSAGASYEQYF
v_call: TRBV11-2; clone_size: few; cdr3_length: 15; d_call: TRBD1; j_call: TRBJ2-7; cdr3_nt: TGTGCCAGCAGCTTAGGCGGGACAGGACCCTACGAGCAGTACTTC; cdr3_aa: CASSLGGTGPYEQYF
v_call: TRBV6-5; clone_size: -; cdr3_length: 13; d_call: -; j_call: TRBJ2-5; cdr3_nt: TGTGCCAGCAGTCCACGATCCGGGACACTGCGGTACTTC; cdr3_aa: CASSPRSGTLRYF
v_call: TRBV6-4; clone_size: -; cdr3_length: 17; d_call: -; j_call: TRBJ1-2; cdr3_nt: TGTGCCAGCAGTGATGTAGGGGGTCAGCGACCCTTCTATGGCTGCACCTTC; cdr3_aa: CASSDVGGQRPFYGCTF